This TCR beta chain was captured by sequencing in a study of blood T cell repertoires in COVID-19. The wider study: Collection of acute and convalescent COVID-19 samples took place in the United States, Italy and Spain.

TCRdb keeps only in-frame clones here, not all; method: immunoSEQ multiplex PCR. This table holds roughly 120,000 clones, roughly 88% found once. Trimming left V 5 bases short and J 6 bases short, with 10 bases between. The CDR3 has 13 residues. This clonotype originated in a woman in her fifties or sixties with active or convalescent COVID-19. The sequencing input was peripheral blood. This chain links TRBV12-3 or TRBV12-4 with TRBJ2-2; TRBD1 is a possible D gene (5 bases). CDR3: CASSIDRAGELFF. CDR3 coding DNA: TGTGCCAGCAGTATTGACAGAGCCGGGGAGCTGTTTTTT.